This record looks at one TCR beta chain sequence and its context. Data came from immunoSEQ multiplex PCR; TCRdb stores just in-frame clones and leaves some out. The data contain 100,000 or so clones, just over 90% of them singletons. The sample belongs to a study of control samples from healthy donors and cancer patients. This CDR3 spans 15 amino acids. The V gene's germline CDR1 is SEHNR and CDR2 FQNEAQ (reference sequence). V dropped 2 bases and J dropped 4 bases, with 11 bases sitting between them. The genes are TRBV7-9 and TRBJ1-4; TRBD1 is a possible D gene (5 bases). Material: blood. The source is a woman in her twenties or thirties in good health. CDR3 bases: TGTGCCAGCAGCTTAAGGGGACGGGGTAATGAAAAACTGTTTTTT. This gives the protein CASSLRGRGNEKLFF. The whole variable domain, remainder taken from reference TRBV7-9 and TRBJ1-4, is DTGVSQNPRHKITKRGQNVTFRCDPISEHNRLYWYRQTLGQGPEFLTYFQNEAQLEKSRLLSDRFSAERPKGSFSTLEIQRTEQGDSAMYLCASSLRGRGNEKLFFGSGTQLSVL.